These 19 T cell receptor beta chains came from one sample sequenced in a study of regulatory T cells in long-lasting Graves disease. Relying on iRepertoire HTBI primers and Arm-PCR of CDR3 regions, the team built TCR beta libraries. Each CDR3 protein gets one entry after TCRdb re-called the multiplex PCR reads with MiXCR. The table has some 250,000 distinct CDR3 sequences, 15% to 20% seen once. The time point is: newly diagnosed GD, antithyroid drugs for less than 3 months. From PBMCs, RNA was extracted and then used to make the TCR library. The sample in question was peripheral blood mononuclear cells (PBMCs), obtained at new diagnosis, from a patient treated with antithyroid drugs. The source is a female donor with Graves disease.

Ten or more counts support this clonotype. The chain has TRBV5-6 and TRBJ2-2, with D uncertain. Germline V gives CDR1 SGHDT, CDR2 YYEEEE. The length of the CDR3 is 14 residues. Trimming took 0 bases from V and 5 from J, leaving 8 bases between them. As DNA, the CDR3 is TGTGCCAGCAGCTTGGCGGGTCGAACCGGGGAGCTGTTTTTT. Translating gives CASSLAGRTGELFF.

This clonotype has only a few counts. A far more abundant clone sits one base away, making this likely a read error. The rearrangement links TRBV24-1 to TRBJ2-7; D may be TRBD1 (5 bases). There are 13 residues in the CDR3. The germline CDR1 and CDR2 sequences are KGHDR and SFDVKD. V lost 4 bases and J 6 bases, leaving 12 bases between the germline ends. CDR3 region: CATSDGRVREQYF. The CDR3 nucleotides are TGTGCCACCAGTGACGGCAGGGTGCGCGAGCAGTACTTC.

In this sample, this clonotype turned up many times. The chain is built from TRBV12-3 or TRBV12-4 and TRBJ1-2; D may be TRBD1 (5 bases). V was trimmed by 4 bases and J by 8 bases, leaving 8 bases between them. This CDR3 is 11 amino acids long. CDR3 nucleotides: TGTGCCAGCAGTTGGGGACGAGGCTACACCTTC. Amino acids: CASSWGRGYTF.

This rearrangement joins TRBV7-2 to TRBJ2-1, with 8 bases aligning to TRBD1. CDR3 length: 15 amino acids. V trimming: 4 bases; J trimming: 10 bases; junction bases outside the gene matches: 12. Germline V lookup: CDR1 SGHTA, CDR2 FQGNSA. CDR3 residues: CASSSDRDGIWEQFF. The CDR3 DNA sequence: TGTGCCAGCAGCTCGGACAGGGATGGGATTTGGGAGCAGTTCTTC. Combining the CDR3 with reference TRBV7-2 and TRBJ2-1 gives the whole variable domain GAGVSQSPSNKVTEKGKDVELRCDPISGHTALYWYRQSLGQGLEFLIYFQGNSAPDKSGLPSDRFSAERTGGSVSTLTIQRTQQEDSAVYLCASSSDRDGIWEQFFGPGTRLTVL.

This clonotype was counted many times. The rearrangement uses TRBV25-1 and TRBJ2-1, with D tentatively TRBD2 (7 bases). The CDR3 runs 20 residues. CDR1 and CDR2 (germline): MGHDK, SYGVNS. V lost 3 bases, J lost 2 bases, and 26 bases lay in between. CDR3 DNA: TGTGCCAGCAGTGAGAGGGGGGGGGGTCACAGGGACCTCGCCTACAATGAGCAGTTCTTC. This encodes CASSERGGGHRDLAYNEQFF.

V is TRBV6-2 or TRBV6-3 and J is TRBJ1-6, with 8 nucleotides matching TRBD1. V gave up 4 bases and J gave up 1 base; unmatched junction bases: 6. This CDR3 is 17 amino acids long. Germline values: CDR1 MNHEY, CDR2 SVGEGT. CDR3 protein: CASSFRTGWSYNSPLHF. For the CDR3, the DNA is TGTGCCAGCAGTTTCCGGACAGGGTGGTCCTATAATTCACCCCTCCACTTT.

This clonotype was counted at least ten times. This chain uses TRBV20-1 with TRBJ1-5, with no clear D. The V gene lost 5 bases and the J gene lost 0 bases, with 11 bases spanning the gap. This CDR3 spans 14 amino acids. Germline CDR1 DFQATT, CDR2 SNEGSKA (reference sequence). CDR3 loop: CSAQGRSSNQPQHF. The CDR3 DNA sequence: TGCAGTGCTCAAGGACGGTCTAGCAATCAGCCCCAGCATTTT.

The table lists this clonotype with many counts. The chain carries TRBV12-3 or TRBV12-4 and TRBJ2-1, with TRBD2 as a possible D gene (5 bases). This CDR3 region has 13 residues. V lost 7 bases and J lost 5, with 12 bases in between. This chain's CDR3 is CASTETTNNEQFF. CDR3 DNA sequence: TGTGCCAGCACCGAGACTACTAACAATGAGCAGTTCTTC.

The V and J genes are TRBV18 and TRBJ1-1, with D perhaps matching TRBD1 (6 bases). Looked up from germline, CDR1 is KGHSH and CDR2 is LQKENI. The CDR3 runs 14 residues. V was clipped by 3 bases and J by 6 bases, with 14 bases between them. CDR3 coding DNA: TGTGCCAGCTCACCCGGGACATCCCGGTCTGAAGCTTTCTTT. This gives the protein CASSPGTSRSEAFF. The full variable domain, in which reference TRBV18 and TRBJ1-1 provide the parts outside the CDR3, is NAGVMQNPRHLVRRRGQEARLRCSPMKGHSHVYWYRQLPEEGLKFMVYLQKENIIDESGMPKERFSAEFPKEGPSILRIQQVVRGDSAAYFCASSPGTSRSEAFFGQGTRLTVV.

The table lists this clonotype with many counts. The chain joins TRBV10-3 to TRBJ1-2, with 7 positions matching TRBD1. The germline V gene encodes CDR1 ENHRY and CDR2 SYGVKD. The V segment lost 3 bases and the J segment 8 bases; nucleotides outside the gene matches: 6. The CDR3 totals 13 residues. The CDR3 region is CAISDPTGPGYTF. The CDR3 nucleotides read TGTGCCATCAGTGACCCGACAGGGCCCGGCTACACCTTC.

This clonotype was counted ten times or more. This chain connects TRBV12-3 or TRBV12-4 to TRBJ1-1; D is unresolved. The CDR3 extends over 17 amino acids. The germline V and J ends were trimmed by 5 bases and 0 bases, with 19 bases remaining between them. In nucleotides, the CDR3 is TGTGCCAGCAGTACGACCCGCCTAGCTGATATGAACACTGAAGCTTTCTTT. This translates into CASSTTRLADMNTEAFF.

The sample holds many counts of this clonotype. The chain carries TRBV29-1 and TRBJ1-1; weak D call: TRBD1 (5 bases). V lost 6 bases to trimming and J lost 0 bases, with 11 bases between them. The germline CDR1 and CDR2 sequences are SQVTM and ANQGSEA. This CDR3 is 13 amino acids long. The CDR3 region has the DNA TGCAGCGTCCATCAGGGCATGAACACTGAAGCTTTCTTT. Its protein is CSVHQGMNTEAFF.

This clonotype showed up many times. The gene calls are TRBV2 and TRBJ2-6; D gene unclear. Germline V CDR1 and CDR2: SNHLY, FYNNEI. The CDR3 consists of 17 residues. V was clipped by 6 bases and J by 1 base, with 16 bases between them. CDR3 DNA: TGTGCCAGCAGACGAAGTTGGTTAGGGTCTGGGGCCAACGTCCTGACTTTC. This codes for CASRRSWLGSGANVLTF.

This clonotype was picked up a small number of times. Just one base apart from a much larger clone, this may be a read error. The chain employs TRBV6-5 and TRBJ2-1; tentatively, D is TRBD2 (6 bases). Germline-derived CDR1 and CDR2 are MNHEY and SVGAGI. This CDR3 region has 16 residues. The CDR3 DNA is TGTGCCAGCAGTTACTCGGGAGGATCCTCGTGGAATGAGCAGTCCTTC. This codes for CASSYSGGSSWNEQSF.

This clonotype appeared many times. The chain employs TRBV11-2 and TRBJ1-3, with a possible D match to TRBD1 (5 bases). Germline CDR1 SGHAT, CDR2 FQNNGV. The ends were cut back, 2 bases at V and 4 bases at J, with 12 bases in the middle. This CDR3 region has 15 residues. The CDR3 nucleotides are TGTGCCAGCAGCTTATTACGGGGCACGGGAAACACCATATATTTT. It is translated as CASSLLRGTGNTIYF.

This clonotype has at least ten counts. The rearrangement links TRBV20-1 to TRBJ2-7, with D perhaps given as TRBD1 or TRBD2 (5 bases each). V lost 4 bases, J lost 7 bases, and 20 bases lay in between. Germline V gives CDR1 DFQATT, CDR2 SNEGSKA (reference sequence). This CDR3 has 14 residues. The CDR3 DNA reads TGCAGTGCTACAGATCAGGGATCAACGGGGGAGCAGTACTTC. Amino acid sequence: CSATDQGSTGEQYF.

A few counts support this clonotype. CDR3 in amino acids: CAWTPGGKTQYF. CDR3 nucleotides: TGTGCCTGGACCCCGGGAGGAAAGACCCAGTACTTC. This chain connects TRBV30 to TRBJ2-5; 7 bases are a match to TRBD2. This CDR3 contains 12 residues. Germline CDR1 reads GTSNPN; CDR2 reads SVGIG (reference sequence). J lost 6 bases, V lost 4 bases, and 5 bases had no gene match.

Of note for this clonotype: A read error is possible here, since a much larger clone lies one base away. CDR3 nucleotide sequence: TGTGCCAGCAGTGGTCGGGGATTTAAGCAGTTCTTC. Residues: CASSGRGFKQFF. The chain couples TRBV6-1 to TRBJ2-1, with D possibly matching TRBD2 (5 bases). This CDR3 has 12 residues. Trimming cost V 4 bases and J 11 bases, with 12 bases left between them. Germline V gene lookup returns CDR1 MNHNS and CDR2 SASEGT.

At least ten counts were recorded for this clonotype. The CDR3 DNA follows: TGTGCCAGCAGCCGCTCCTCTAGCGGCAATGAGCAGTTCTTC. Protein sequence: CASSRSSSGNEQFF. The V and J genes are TRBV12-3 or TRBV12-4 and TRBJ2-1; the match to TRBD2 covers 7 bases. V shed 6 bases and J 6 bases; nucleotides not matched to a gene: 8. CDR3 length: 14 amino acids.